A selection of T cell receptor beta chains follows, all from one sample in a study of shared clonotypes between healthy human individuals. Sequenced by immunoSEQ multiplex PCR; TCRdb stores in-frame clones only, minus some. The sample consists of about 2 million clones, 95% of them appearing once. Sequencing input: naive CD4+ T cells sorted from blood. The receptors come from a man aged 18-30 years in good health. Both conserved end residues are part of each CDR3. The D gene is left open where the match is weak. Clone size appears in some rows only: once, few, many, or a class for an expanded clone.

CDR3aa: CASSQALQETQYF
CDR3nt: TGTGCCAGCTCACAAGCTCTTCAAGAGACCCAGTACTTC
abundance: .
d_gene: .
v_gene: TRBV18
j_gene: TRBJ2-5

CDR3aa: CASSYSGPGTNEKLFF
CDR3nt: TGTGCCAGCAGTTACTCAGGGCCAGGGACTAATGAAAAACTGTTTTTT
abundance: .
d_gene: .
v_gene: TRBV6-5
j_gene: TRBJ1-4

CDR3aa: CASSLGAGGTDTQYF
CDR3nt: TGTGCCAGCTCCCTCGGGGCAGGGGGCACAGATACGCAGTATTTT
abundance: .
d_gene: .
v_gene: TRBV18
j_gene: TRBJ2-3

CDR3aa: CASNEWNTIYF
CDR3nt: TGTGCCAGCAACGAATGGAACACCATATATTTT
abundance: .
d_gene: .
v_gene: TRBV6-6
j_gene: TRBJ1-3

CDR3aa: CAISDLPGSSYEQYF
CDR3nt: TGTGCCATCAGTGATCTGCCAGGGAGCTCCTACGAGCAGTACTTC
abundance: once
d_gene: .
v_gene: TRBV10-3
j_gene: TRBJ2-7

CDR3aa: CASSLGGTTSNQPQHF
CDR3nt: TGTGCCAGCAGTCTAGGCGGCACTACGTCTAATCAGCCCCAGCATTTT
abundance: once
d_gene: .
v_gene: TRBV28
j_gene: TRBJ1-5

CDR3aa: CASSQMSGGYEQYF
CDR3nt: TGCGCCAGCAGCCAGATGTCAGGGGGCTACGAGCAGTACTTC
abundance: .
d_gene: TRBD1
v_gene: TRBV5-1
j_gene: TRBJ2-7

CDR3aa: CASSLAMTGGRSHEQYF
CDR3nt: TGCGCCAGCAGCTTGGCGATGACAGGGGGACGTTCTCACGAGCAGTACTTC
abundance: .
d_gene: TRBD1
v_gene: TRBV5-1
j_gene: TRBJ2-7

CDR3aa: CASSQGGGRIEDTQYF
CDR3nt: TGCGCCAGCAGCCAAGGGGGCGGGAGGATCGAAGATACGCAGTATTTT
abundance: .
d_gene: TRBD2
v_gene: TRBV4-3
j_gene: TRBJ2-3

CDR3aa: CASSPRTDANYGYTF
CDR3nt: TGCGCCAGCAGCCCAAGGACAGACGCTAACTATGGCTACACCTTC
abundance: .
d_gene: .
v_gene: TRBV5-1
j_gene: TRBJ1-2

CDR3aa: CASSLGGTPSYEQYF
CDR3nt: TGTGCCAGCAGCTTAGGTGGGACACCCTCCTACGAGCAGTACTTC
abundance: .
d_gene: .
v_gene: TRBV7-2
j_gene: TRBJ2-7

CDR3aa: CASSSGSDSNQPQHF
CDR3nt: TGCGCCAGCAGTTCAGGGTCTGATAGCAATCAGCCCCAGCATTTT
abundance: .
d_gene: .
v_gene: TRBV5-1
j_gene: TRBJ1-5

CDR3aa: CASSYGNTEAFF
CDR3nt: TGTGCCAGCTCATACGGGAACACTGAAGCTTTCTTT
abundance: .
d_gene: .
v_gene: TRBV18
j_gene: TRBJ1-1

CDR3aa: CASSLDTETPLHF
CDR3nt: TGTGCCAGCAGCTTAGACACGGAAACACCCCTCCACTTT
abundance: .
d_gene: .
v_gene: TRBV7-6
j_gene: TRBJ1-6

CDR3aa: CATAKRRTEDQETQYF
CDR3nt: TGTGCCACCGCGAAACGAAGGACGGAGGATCAAGAGACCCAGTACTTC
abundance: .
d_gene: .
v_gene: TRBV10-3
j_gene: TRBJ2-5

CDR3aa: CASSVQGAYEQYF
CDR3nt: TGTGCCAGCTCGGTACAGGGGGCCTACGAGCAGTACTTC
abundance: .
d_gene: TRBD1
v_gene: TRBV18
j_gene: TRBJ2-7

CDR3aa: CASSSSGGESYEQYF
CDR3nt: TGTGCCAGCAGCTCGAGCGGGGGGGAATCCTACGAGCAGTACTTC
abundance: .
d_gene: TRBD2
v_gene: TRBV7-9
j_gene: TRBJ2-7

CDR3aa: CASSIGDEQYF
CDR3nt: TGTGCCAGCTCAATAGGAGACGAGCAGTACTTC
abundance: .
d_gene: .
v_gene: TRBV18
j_gene: TRBJ2-7

CDR3aa: CASSLQGARDLFF
CDR3nt: TGTGCCAGCAGCCTTCAGGGGGCGAGGGATCTGTTTTTT
abundance: .
d_gene: TRBD1
v_gene: TRBV5-6
j_gene: TRBJ2-2

CDR3aa: CASCRGARSPLHF
CDR3nt: TGTGCCAGCTGTCGGGGGGCTAGGTCACCCCTCCACTTT
abundance: .
d_gene: .
v_gene: TRBV6-5
j_gene: TRBJ1-6

CDR3aa: CASSLRGHYGYTF
CDR3nt: TGTGCCAGCAGTCTCCGGGGTCACTATGGCTACACCTTC
abundance: .
d_gene: .
v_gene: TRBV10-3
j_gene: TRBJ1-2

CDR3aa: CASSELAGNQPQHF
CDR3nt: TGTGCCAGCAGTGAACTCGCAGGCAATCAGCCCCAGCATTTT
abundance: .
d_gene: .
v_gene: TRBV6-1
j_gene: TRBJ1-5

CDR3aa: CASSLGYFNKRATYEQYF
CDR3nt: TGTGCCAGCAGCTTAGGGTATTTTAATAAGCGGGCGACGTACGAGCAGTACTTC
abundance: .
d_gene: .
v_gene: TRBV7-2
j_gene: TRBJ2-7

CDR3aa: CAWSVGSYEQYF
CDR3nt: TGTGCCTGGAGTGTTGGCTCATACGAGCAGTACTTC
abundance: .
d_gene: .
v_gene: TRBV30
j_gene: TRBJ2-7

CDR3aa: CASSLDNRVYEQYF
CDR3nt: TGCGCCAGCAGCTTGGATAACAGGGTCTACGAGCAGTACTTC
abundance: .
d_gene: .
v_gene: TRBV5-1
j_gene: TRBJ2-7

CDR3aa: CASSRGWDTAWETQYF
CDR3nt: TGTGCCAGCAGCCGGGGATGGGACACAGCTTGGGAGACCCAGTACTTC
abundance: .
d_gene: .
v_gene: TRBV2
j_gene: TRBJ2-5

CDR3aa: CASSRFTGTSGHNEQFF
CDR3nt: TGTGCCAGCAGCCGGTTCACCGGGACTAGCGGGCACAATGAGCAGTTCTTC
abundance: .
d_gene: TRBD2
v_gene: TRBV5-4
j_gene: TRBJ2-1

CDR3aa: CASSRQGQVNEKLFF
CDR3nt: TGTGCCAGCTCACGGCAGGGGCAGGTTAATGAAAAACTGTTTTTT
abundance: .
d_gene: .
v_gene: TRBV18
j_gene: TRBJ1-4

CDR3aa: CASSLGSKGAETQYF
CDR3nt: TGTGCCAGCAGTTTGGGGTCAAAAGGTGCAGAGACCCAGTACTTC
abundance: once
d_gene: .
v_gene: TRBV27
j_gene: TRBJ2-5

CDR3aa: CAWSDTLGGGKLWFF
CDR3nt: TGTGCCTGGAGTGACACACTAGGGGGCGGGAAGCTCTGGTTCTTC
abundance: .
d_gene: .
v_gene: TRBV30
j_gene: TRBJ2-1

CDR3aa: CASSLTGGGGSQETQYF
CDR3nt: TGTGCCAGCAGCCTCACTGGGGGCGGGGGATCCCAAGAGACCCAGTACTTC
abundance: once
d_gene: .
v_gene: TRBV11-2
j_gene: TRBJ2-5

CDR3aa: CAISEPGLASSPNTGELFF
CDR3nt: TGTGCCATCAGTGAGCCGGGACTAGCGAGCTCCCCGAACACCGGGGAGCTGTTTTTT
abundance: .
d_gene: TRBD2
v_gene: TRBV10-3
j_gene: TRBJ2-2

CDR3aa: CASSRLLSGANVLTF
CDR3nt: TGTGCCAGCAGCCGGCTTCTGTCTGGGGCCAACGTCCTGACTTTC
abundance: many
d_gene: .
v_gene: TRBV7-3
j_gene: TRBJ2-6

CDR3aa: CASSLYRSYGYTF
CDR3nt: TGTGCCAGCAGCTTATATCGCAGCTATGGCTACACCTTC
abundance: few
d_gene: .
v_gene: TRBV13
j_gene: TRBJ1-2

CDR3aa: CASSRQDGYEQYF
CDR3nt: TGTGCCAGCAGCCGCCAGGACGGGTACGAGCAGTACTTC
abundance: .
d_gene: .
v_gene: TRBV5-8
j_gene: TRBJ2-7

CDR3aa: CASNDRTPGELFF
CDR3nt: TGCGCCAGCAACGATCGGACGCCCGGGGAGCTGTTTTTT
abundance: .
d_gene: .
v_gene: TRBV10-2
j_gene: TRBJ2-2

CDR3aa: CASSLWTAANYGYTF
CDR3nt: TGTGCCAGCAGCCTTTGGACGGCTGCTAACTATGGCTACACCTTC
abundance: .
d_gene: .
v_gene: TRBV9
j_gene: TRBJ1-2

CDR3aa: CASRPDGLSYEQYF
CDR3nt: TGTGCCAGCAGACCTGACGGTTTATCCTACGAGCAGTACTTC
abundance: .
d_gene: .
v_gene: TRBV5-5
j_gene: TRBJ2-7

CDR3aa: CASSPFAGQNTGELFF
CDR3nt: TGTGCCAGTAGTCCCTTCGCGGGACAGAACACCGGGGAGCTGTTTTTT
abundance: .
d_gene: .
v_gene: TRBV19
j_gene: TRBJ2-2

CDR3aa: CASSLARQGGNTIYF
CDR3nt: TGTGCTAGCAGCTTAGCCAGACAGGGAGGAAACACCATATATTTT
abundance: .
d_gene: TRBD1
v_gene: TRBV7-7
j_gene: TRBJ1-3

CDR3aa: CASSRGLGEETQYF
CDR3nt: TGTGCCAGCAGCCGGGGACTGGGCGAAGAGACCCAGTACTTC
abundance: .
d_gene: .
v_gene: TRBV5-4
j_gene: TRBJ2-5

CDR3aa: CASSVKGGDSGNTIYF
CDR3nt: TGTGCCAGCAGTGTAAAAGGGGGGGACTCTGGAAACACCATATATTTT
abundance: .
d_gene: .
v_gene: TRBV2
j_gene: TRBJ1-3

CDR3aa: CASSIYEQYF
CDR3nt: TGTGCCAGCAGTATTTACGAGCAGTACTTC
abundance: few
d_gene: .
v_gene: TRBV2
j_gene: TRBJ2-7

CDR3aa: CAWSTKNGGLGYTF
CDR3nt: TGTGCCTGGAGTACGAAAAACGGGGGGCTCGGCTACACCTTC
abundance: .
d_gene: .
v_gene: TRBV30
j_gene: TRBJ1-2

CDR3aa: CASSAGQGVTDTQYF
CDR3nt: TGTGCCAGCAGTGCCGGACAGGGCGTCACAGATACGCAGTATTTT
abundance: .
d_gene: TRBD1
v_gene: TRBV6-1
j_gene: TRBJ2-3

CDR3aa: CASKMSDREFYEQYF
CDR3nt: TGTGCCAGCAAAATGAGCGACAGGGAATTTTACGAGCAGTACTTC
abundance: .
d_gene: TRBD1
v_gene: TRBV5-6
j_gene: TRBJ2-7

CDR3aa: CASSLGRSTNEKLFF
CDR3nt: TGCGCCAGCAGCTTGGGACGGTCAACTAATGAAAAACTGTTTTTT
abundance: .
d_gene: .
v_gene: TRBV5-1
j_gene: TRBJ1-4

CDR3aa: CASSPRDRGIYGYTF
CDR3nt: TGTGCCAGCAGCCCCCGGGACAGGGGGATCTATGGCTACACCTTC
abundance: once
d_gene: TRBD1
v_gene: TRBV7-8
j_gene: TRBJ1-2

CDR3aa: CASSYSRELRETQYF
CDR3nt: TGTGCCAGCAGTTACTCGCGGGAGTTGAGAGAGACCCAGTACTTC
abundance: once
d_gene: TRBD2
v_gene: TRBV6-5
j_gene: TRBJ2-5

CDR3aa: CAISENTAGTGELFF
CDR3nt: TGTGCCATCAGTGAAAACACAGCAGGCACCGGGGAGCTGTTTTTT
abundance: .
d_gene: .
v_gene: TRBV10-3
j_gene: TRBJ2-2

CDR3aa: CASGGTPYEQYF
CDR3nt: TGTGCCAGCGGCGGGACACCCTACGAGCAGTACTTC
abundance: .
d_gene: .
v_gene: TRBV27
j_gene: TRBJ2-7

CDR3aa: CASRRESYEQYF
CDR3nt: TGCGCCAGCCGTCGGGAATCCTACGAGCAGTACTTC
abundance: .
d_gene: .
v_gene: TRBV10-2
j_gene: TRBJ2-7

CDR3aa: CASSPGRGQYF
CDR3nt: TGTGCCAGCTCACCCGGCAGGGGGCAGTACTTC
abundance: .
d_gene: TRBD1
v_gene: TRBV18
j_gene: TRBJ2-4

CDR3aa: CASSEASVRLGYTF
CDR3nt: TGTGCCAGCAGTGAAGCCTCAGTCCGGTTGGGCTACACCTTC
abundance: .
d_gene: .
v_gene: TRBV2
j_gene: TRBJ1-2

CDR3aa: CASSIFRGTEQYF
CDR3nt: TGTGCCAGTAGTATATTTCGGGGGACCGAGCAGTACTTC
abundance: once
d_gene: .
v_gene: TRBV19
j_gene: TRBJ2-7

CDR3aa: CAWSASGRPTTDTQYF
CDR3nt: TGTGCCTGGAGTGCCAGCGGGAGACCTACCACAGATACGCAGTATTTT
abundance: .
d_gene: TRBD2
v_gene: TRBV30
j_gene: TRBJ2-3

CDR3aa: CASSQAGTGKRVLVQAFF
CDR3nt: TGCGCCAGCAGCCAAGCAGGGACAGGGAAACGCGTCTTAGTCCAGGCTTTCTTT
abundance: .
d_gene: TRBD1
v_gene: TRBV4-1
j_gene: TRBJ1-1